These T cell receptor beta chains were read from a single sample in a study of T cell responses to AZD1222 COVID-19 vaccine. The repertoire was sequenced with immunoSEQ multiplex PCR; TCRdb's copy has only in-frame clones and lacks some. The sample contains 25,000 to 35,000 clones, roughly 90% of which appear only once. The source material was peripheral blood, sampled on day 0 of AZD1222 vaccination. The receptors shown here come from an adult in good health. Both conserved end residues are part of each CDR3. D genes are given only for firm matches. Some rows mark clone size as missing; the rest say once, few, many or name a class of expanded clone.

j_gene: TRBJ1-1; d_gene: .; abundance: .; v_gene: TRBV6-2/TRBV6-3; CDR3nt: TGTGCCAGCAGTTACCCTCGCCAGGGGCGGACTGAAGCTTTCTTT; CDR3aa: CASSYPRQGRTEAFF
j_gene: TRBJ1-2; d_gene: TRBD1; abundance: .; v_gene: TRBV4-3; CDR3nt: TGCGCCAGCAGCCAAGGCCAGGGGGGTGGCTACACCTTC; CDR3aa: CASSQGQGGGYTF
j_gene: TRBJ2-1; d_gene: TRBD1; abundance: .; v_gene: TRBV19; CDR3nt: TGTGCCAGTAGTATAGTCACCGGGACAGGGATAGGAGATGAGCAGTTCTTC; CDR3aa: CASSIVTGTGIGDEQFF
j_gene: TRBJ1-2; d_gene: TRBD1; abundance: .; v_gene: TRBV2; CDR3nt: TGTGCCAGCAGCAAAGACAGGGCTTACGATGGCTACACCTTC; CDR3aa: CASSKDRAYDGYTF
j_gene: TRBJ1-5; d_gene: TRBD1; abundance: .; v_gene: TRBV7-2; CDR3nt: TGTGCCAGCAGCACACGGACAGGGGCAAACAATCAGCCCCAGCATTTT; CDR3aa: CASSTRTGANNQPQHF
j_gene: TRBJ1-2; d_gene: TRBD1; abundance: .; v_gene: TRBV12-3/TRBV12-4; CDR3nt: TGTGCCAGCAGTTTAGACAGGGGTTTCGGCTACACCTTC; CDR3aa: CASSLDRGFGYTF
j_gene: TRBJ1-1; d_gene: .; abundance: .; v_gene: TRBV16; CDR3nt: TGTGCCAGCAGCCAATCCCTGAACACTGAAGCTTTCTTT; CDR3aa: CASSQSLNTEAFF
j_gene: TRBJ2-1; d_gene: .; abundance: .; v_gene: TRBV5-1; CDR3nt: TGCGCCAGCAGCTTGGCTCCGGAGATCAATGAGCAGTTCTTC; CDR3aa: CASSLAPEINEQFF
j_gene: TRBJ1-5; d_gene: .; abundance: .; v_gene: TRBV28; CDR3nt: TGTGCCAGCAGTTCCAGGGGTTCCCAGCCCCAGCATTTT; CDR3aa: CASSSRGSQPQHF
j_gene: TRBJ1-5; d_gene: .; abundance: .; v_gene: TRBV19; CDR3nt: TGTGCCAGTAGTATAGATTGGGGGCAGCCCCAGCATTTT; CDR3aa: CASSIDWGQPQHF
j_gene: TRBJ1-6; d_gene: .; abundance: .; v_gene: TRBV19; CDR3nt: TGTGCCAGTAGTATATCGGCCGCGGGCGGTTCACCCCTCCACTTT; CDR3aa: CASSISAAGGSPLHF
j_gene: TRBJ1-2; d_gene: .; abundance: few; v_gene: TRBV6-5; CDR3nt: TGTGCCAGCAGTTCCGGGAGTAACTATGGCTACACCTTC; CDR3aa: CASSSGSNYGYTF
j_gene: TRBJ1-4; d_gene: .; abundance: .; v_gene: TRBV3-1/TRBV3-2; CDR3nt: TGTGCCAGCAGCCCGGCGGGTATTCGGGAAAAACTGTTTTTT; CDR3aa: CASSPAGIREKLFF
j_gene: TRBJ2-3; d_gene: TRBD1; abundance: once; v_gene: TRBV7-7; CDR3nt: TGTGCCAGCAGCTTCGGGACAGGAGGGGATACGCAGTATTTT; CDR3aa: CASSFGTGGDTQYF
j_gene: TRBJ1-2; d_gene: .; abundance: .; v_gene: TRBV14; CDR3nt: TGTGCCAGCAGCCAAGGATCAGGGTCCTATGGCTACACCTTC; CDR3aa: CASSQGSGSYGYTF
j_gene: TRBJ2-7; d_gene: TRBD1; abundance: few; v_gene: TRBV5-1; CDR3nt: TGCGCCAGCAGCTCAACGCCGGGACAGACCTACGAGCAGTACTTC; CDR3aa: CASSSTPGQTYEQYF
j_gene: TRBJ2-7; d_gene: .; abundance: .; v_gene: TRBV5-1; CDR3nt: TGCGCCAGCAGCTTCTGGGGAGCTGAGCGGAGCGAGCAGTACTTC; CDR3aa: CASSFWGAERSEQYF
j_gene: TRBJ1-4; d_gene: .; abundance: .; v_gene: TRBV6-1; CDR3nt: TGTGCCAGCAGTGATTCGACAGGAGCAAATGAAAAACTGTTTTTT; CDR3aa: CASSDSTGANEKLFF
j_gene: TRBJ2-1; d_gene: TRBD2; abundance: .; v_gene: TRBV4-2; CDR3nt: TGTGCCAGCAGCCAAGATCCCCTGGGGGGGGAGCAGTTCTTC; CDR3aa: CASSQDPLGGEQFF
j_gene: TRBJ2-7; d_gene: .; abundance: .; v_gene: TRBV5-6; CDR3nt: TGTGCCAGCAGCTTAGCCGGGACATACGAGCAGTACTTC; CDR3aa: CASSLAGTYEQYF
j_gene: TRBJ1-1; d_gene: .; abundance: .; v_gene: TRBV15; CDR3nt: TGTGCCACCAGCCAGCAAGACAGCTGGACTGAAGCTTTCTTT; CDR3aa: CATSQQDSWTEAFF
j_gene: TRBJ2-3; d_gene: .; abundance: .; v_gene: TRBV9; CDR3nt: TGTGCCAGCAGCGGCCTACGGGCGGGTGGCACAGATACGCAGTATTTT; CDR3aa: CASSGLRAGGTDTQYF
j_gene: TRBJ2-2; d_gene: .; abundance: few; v_gene: TRBV19; CDR3nt: TGTGCCAGTAGTATGTTTTTCAGGGACGGTGAAACCGGGGAGCTGTTTTTT; CDR3aa: CASSMFFRDGETGELFF
j_gene: TRBJ1-2; d_gene: .; abundance: .; v_gene: TRBV30; CDR3nt: TGTGCCTGGAGCCTCCTGTATGGCTACACCTTC; CDR3aa: CAWSLLYGYTF
j_gene: TRBJ2-1; d_gene: .; abundance: .; v_gene: TRBV3-1/TRBV3-2; CDR3nt: TGTGCCAGCAGCCCTACAGGTACTGCTAACATCAATGAGCAGTTCTTC; CDR3aa: CASSPTGTANINEQFF
j_gene: TRBJ1-1; d_gene: .; abundance: .; v_gene: TRBV25-1; CDR3nt: TGTGCCAGCAGTGAATATTCGGCCTTGATGAACACTGAAGCTTTCTTT; CDR3aa: CASSEYSALMNTEAFF
j_gene: TRBJ1-1; d_gene: .; abundance: .; v_gene: TRBV10-1; CDR3nt: TGCGCCAGCAGCGCTTCTAGTGCCACTGAAGCTTTCTTT; CDR3aa: CASSASSATEAFF
j_gene: TRBJ1-6; d_gene: .; abundance: .; v_gene: TRBV5-4; CDR3nt: TGTGCCAGCAGCCCCGGGGTATCCTATAATTCACCCCTCCACTTT; CDR3aa: CASSPGVSYNSPLHF
j_gene: TRBJ2-5; d_gene: .; abundance: .; v_gene: TRBV10-2; CDR3nt: TGCGCCAGCAGCCCAACAGTTCTGGAGACCCAGTACTTC; CDR3aa: CASSPTVLETQYF
j_gene: TRBJ2-2; d_gene: .; abundance: .; v_gene: TRBV4-2; CDR3nt: TGTGCCAGCAGTAGGGACACCAACACCGGGGAGCTGTTTTTT; CDR3aa: CASSRDTNTGELFF
j_gene: TRBJ1-5; d_gene: .; abundance: .; v_gene: TRBV7-8; CDR3nt: TGTGCCAGCAGCTTAGAGGCCGCCGCCGTATTCCAGCCCCAGCATTTT; CDR3aa: CASSLEAAAVFQPQHF
j_gene: TRBJ2-7; d_gene: .; abundance: .; v_gene: TRBV11-2; CDR3nt: TGTGCCAGCAGCGAGGCTGACACTCCGAGCTCCTACGAGCAGTACTTC; CDR3aa: CASSEADTPSSYEQYF
j_gene: TRBJ1-5; d_gene: .; abundance: .; v_gene: TRBV6-5; CDR3nt: TGTGCCAGCAGGCCTGACCTTAGCAATCAGCCCCAGCATTTT; CDR3aa: CASRPDLSNQPQHF
j_gene: TRBJ1-1; d_gene: .; abundance: .; v_gene: TRBV27; CDR3nt: TGTGCCAGCAGGAGTCAGGGAAACACTGAAGCTTTCTTT; CDR3aa: CASRSQGNTEAFF
j_gene: TRBJ1-4; d_gene: .; abundance: .; v_gene: TRBV30; CDR3nt: TGTGCCTGGACCCTGGGGGGGACGGGCGAAAAACTGTTTTTT; CDR3aa: CAWTLGGTGEKLFF
j_gene: TRBJ1-5; d_gene: .; abundance: .; v_gene: TRBV19; CDR3nt: TGTGCCAGTAGTCCCCCCGGGTCCCCGGGCCATTTT; CDR3aa: CASSPPGSPGHF
j_gene: TRBJ2-3; d_gene: TRBD2; abundance: .; v_gene: TRBV11-2; CDR3nt: TGTGCCAGCAGCTTAGGAGCGGGGGGGCCCGCCACAGATACGCAGTATTTT; CDR3aa: CASSLGAGGPATDTQYF
j_gene: TRBJ1-2; d_gene: .; abundance: .; v_gene: TRBV6-6; CDR3nt: TGTGCCAACTCCCTGGGGCCGGATGGTTATGGCTACACCTTC; CDR3aa: CANSLGPDGYGYTF
j_gene: TRBJ1-2; d_gene: .; abundance: .; v_gene: TRBV19; CDR3nt: TGTGCCAGTAGTATGTTTTCTGACTATTATGGCTACACCTTC; CDR3aa: CASSMFSDYYGYTF
j_gene: TRBJ1-6; d_gene: TRBD1; abundance: once; v_gene: TRBV27; CDR3nt: TGTGCCAGCAGTTTAGGGACAGGGAGCTCCTATAATTCACCCCTCCACTTT; CDR3aa: CASSLGTGSSYNSPLHF
j_gene: TRBJ2-1; d_gene: .; abundance: .; v_gene: TRBV9; CDR3nt: TGTGCCAGCAGCGTAGCTGTCACCTTTGGGGAGCAGTTCTTC; CDR3aa: CASSVAVTFGEQFF
j_gene: TRBJ2-7; d_gene: .; abundance: .; v_gene: TRBV4-2; CDR3nt: TGTGCCAGCAGCCAAGCGGTGGGACGGGCCTACGAGCAGTACTTC; CDR3aa: CASSQAVGRAYEQYF
j_gene: TRBJ2-7; d_gene: .; abundance: .; v_gene: TRBV10-2; CDR3nt: TGCGCCAGCAGTGAGTCCAGGACAGAGCAGTACTTC; CDR3aa: CASSESRTEQYF
j_gene: TRBJ1-2; d_gene: .; abundance: .; v_gene: TRBV28; CDR3nt: TGTGCCAGCAGTTTAGTCAGGGGATATGGCTACACCTTC; CDR3aa: CASSLVRGYGYTF
j_gene: TRBJ2-1; d_gene: TRBD1; abundance: .; v_gene: TRBV19; CDR3nt: TGTGCCAGTAGCCCGGGACAGGGAGTAGAGCAGTTCTTC; CDR3aa: CASSPGQGVEQFF
j_gene: TRBJ1-4; d_gene: .; abundance: .; v_gene: TRBV30; CDR3nt: TGTGCCTGGGCCGACGAATTGAAACTGTTTTTT; CDR3aa: CAWADELKLFF
j_gene: TRBJ2-1; d_gene: TRBD1; abundance: .; v_gene: TRBV6-2/TRBV6-3; CDR3nt: TGTGCCAGCAGGCCTGCAGGGGGCCGCTACAATGAGCAGTTCTTC; CDR3aa: CASRPAGGRYNEQFF
j_gene: TRBJ1-6; d_gene: TRBD1; abundance: .; v_gene: TRBV4-3; CDR3nt: TGCGCCAGCAGCCAAGATCCCCCAGGGGGATCACCCCTCCACTTT; CDR3aa: CASSQDPPGGSPLHF
j_gene: TRBJ1-1; d_gene: TRBD1; abundance: .; v_gene: TRBV28; CDR3nt: TGTGCCAGCAGGATCGGCGGACAGGGGGGTACTGAAGCTTTCTTT; CDR3aa: CASRIGGQGGTEAFF
j_gene: TRBJ1-2; d_gene: .; abundance: .; v_gene: TRBV9; CDR3nt: TGTGCCAGCAGCGTATTGGGGGGAGGCTATGGCTACACCTTC; CDR3aa: CASSVLGGGYGYTF
j_gene: TRBJ1-5; d_gene: TRBD1; abundance: once; v_gene: TRBV19; CDR3nt: TGTGCCAGTGCGACAGGGGATAGCAATCAGCCCCAGCATTTT; CDR3aa: CASATGDSNQPQHF